This TCR beta chain is from a study of cytomegalovirus exposure and HLA in healthy donors. Both 60 Vbeta primers and 13 Jbeta primers went into the PCR. Clones were sequenced by immunoSEQ multiplex PCR, and TCRdb holds only the in-frame ones, with some missing. This table has roughly 130,000 clones, roughly 73% appearing once. This CDR3 contains 15 residues. CDR1 and CDR2 from the germline V gene are SGHAT and FQNNGV. Losses at the gene ends were 0 bases for V and 1 base for J; bases not matched to a gene: 2. The V and J genes are TRBV11-2 and TRBJ2-5; 7 bases are a match to TRBD1. The receptor was derived from a woman aged 40-49 years in good health and CMV-seronegative. The specimen sequenced was PBMCs. CDR3 nucleotides: TGTGCCAGCAGCTTAGAAACAGGGGTCCAAGAGACCCAGTACTTC. Translation: CASSLETGVQETQYF.